The 27 T cell receptor beta chains given below trace back to one sample, sequenced in a study of blood T cells in healthy people across ages. A second about 7 to 11 cycle PCR used barcoded and J-beta primers. MiXCR was run by TCRdb on the 5' RACE reads, yielding one entry per CDR3 protein. The sample has roughly 800,000 distinct CDR3 sequences, roughly 64% seen once. Sequenced: blood. These receptors originate from a man aged 25 to 45 in good health.

This chain links TRBV20-1 with TRBJ2-7, with D hard to call. Germline CDR1 and CDR2: DFQATT and SNEGSKA (reference sequence). The V end lost 5 bases, the J end lost 0 bases, and 14 bases lay between the germline ends. CDR3 length: 14 residues. For the CDR3, the DNA is TGCAGTGCTCCCGGGCAGGCGAGCTCCTACGAGCAGTACTTC. Its translation is CSAPGQASSYEQYF.

V usage is TRBV27 and J usage is TRBJ2-1; a weak D match, TRBD1 (6 bases). Germline values: CDR1 MNHEY, CDR2 SMNVEV (reference sequence). This CDR3 is built from 12 residues. The V end lost 4 bases, the J end lost 6 bases, and 7 bases lay between the germline ends. CDR3: CASSSTGNEQFF. For the CDR3, the DNA is TGTGCCAGCAGTTCGACAGGCAATGAGCAGTTCTTC.

This clonotype was counted only a few times. This chain links TRBV7-2 with TRBJ1-2; no reliable D call. The CDR3 length is 11 residues. Germline V gives CDR1 SGHTA, CDR2 FQGNSA. V lost 0 bases to trimming and J lost 8 bases, with 4 bases between them. CDR3 sequence reads: CASSLAWGYTF. As DNA, the CDR3 is TGTGCCAGCAGCTTAGCGTGGGGCTACACCTTC.

This chain links TRBV18 with TRBJ2-7; D is undetermined. CDR1 and CDR2 (germline): KGHSH, LQKENI. The germline V and J ends were trimmed by 3 bases and 0 bases, with 15 bases remaining between them. There are 16 residues in the CDR3. CDR3 loop: CASSPKQHSVSYEQYF. The CDR3 bases are TGTGCCAGCTCACCCAAACAGCATTCGGTCTCCTACGAGCAGTACTTC.

This clonotype was recorded a few times. The chain employs TRBV29-1 and TRBJ2-3; D is unclear. The CDR3 extends over 15 amino acids. V lost 1 base to trimming and J lost 3 bases, with 14 bases between them. Germline values: CDR1 SQVTM, CDR2 ANQGSEA. In DNA form, the CDR3 reads TGCAGCGTTGAAGGAGGCTCGCGGCGGACAGATACGCAGTATTTT. It is translated as CSVEGGSRRTDTQYF.

This clonotype was counted a few times. The V call is TRBV6-5, the J call TRBJ2-1; no firm D call. Germline CDR1 is MNHEY and CDR2 is SVGAGI. V shed 5 bases and J shed 9 bases, with 11 bases lying between them. The CDR3 runs to 12 residues. DNA for the CDR3: TGTGCCAGCAGTGATCCCCTTTCTGAGCAGTTCTTC. It codes for CASSDPLSEQFF.

This chain uses TRBV3-1 with TRBJ2-6; D is unresolved. The germline V and J ends were trimmed by 3 bases and 1 base, with 10 bases remaining between them. CDR3 length: 16 amino acids. Germline-derived CDR1 and CDR2 are LGHDT and YNNKEL (reference sequence). The CDR3 here is CASSHNLYSGANVLTF. The CDR3 nucleotides are TGTGCCAGCAGCCACAACCTCTATTCTGGGGCCAACGTCCTGACTTTC. Filled out from reference TRBV3-1 and TRBJ2-6, the complete variable domain reads DTAVSQTPKYLVTQMGNDKSIKCEQNLGHDTMYWYKQDSKKFLKIMFSYNNKELIINETVPNRFSPKSPDKAHLNLHINSLELGDSAVYFCASSHNLYSGANVLTFGAGSRLTVL.

This clonotype came up a few times. The V gene is TRBV13, the J gene TRBJ2-6, with D possibly TRBD2 on 6 matching bases. The length of the CDR3 is 15 residues. V was shortened by 7 bases and J by 1 base, with 11 bases between the two germline ends. In germline, CDR1 is PRHDT, CDR2 FYEKMQ (reference sequence). Here the CDR3 reads CASMRGPSGANVLTF. The CDR3 nucleotides read TGTGCCAGCATGCGGGGACCTTCTGGGGCCAACGTCCTGACTTTC.

This sequence joins TRBV5-1 and TRBJ1-1, with D hard to call. Germline CDR1 SGHRS, CDR2 YFSETQ. This CDR3 is built from 13 residues. Trimming shortened V by 0 bases and J by 4 bases, and 7 bases separated the two germline ends. The CDR3 sequence is CASSLELGTEAFF. CDR3 in DNA: TGCGCCAGCAGCTTGGAACTGGGCACTGAAGCTTTCTTT.

The gene calls are TRBV5-5 and TRBJ1-4; maybe TRBD1 (5 bases). Trimming took off 6 bases at V and 0 bases at J, with 30 bases between the two ends. In germline, CDR1 is SGHKS, CDR2 YYEKEE (reference sequence). The CDR3 loop spans 21 amino acids. The CDR3 loop reads CASTGRRGRLTGRATNEKLFF. For the CDR3, the DNA is TGTGCCAGCACCGGACGTCGGGGAAGATTAACGGGACGGGCAACTAATGAAAAACTGTTTTTT.

The chain employs TRBV6-5 and TRBJ2-1; D unresolved. Per the germline V gene, CDR1 is MNHEY and CDR2 is SVGAGI. V was pared by 1 base and J by 9 bases, with 16 bases between. The CDR3 contains 15 residues. The chain's CDR3 is CASSYYAGIKIEQFF. The DNA of the CDR3 is TGTGCCAGCAGTTACTACGCCGGCATTAAAATTGAGCAGTTCTTC.

V gene TRBV7-9 combines with J gene TRBJ1-2; TRBD1 matches at 8 bases. CDR3 length: 15 residues. V lost 5 bases, J lost 5 bases, and 10 bases stayed unmatched. The germline V gene encodes CDR1 SEHNR and CDR2 FQNEAQ (reference sequence). CDR3 in DNA: TGTGCCAGCAGCACGGACAGGGAAGTTTCTTATGGCTACACCTTC. Translated: CASSTDREVSYGYTF.

CDR3 DNA sequence: TGTGCCAGCAGCTTGACTAGCAGTGAGCAGTTCTTC. It translates to CASSLTSSEQFF. This chain joins TRBV7-9 and TRBJ2-1; 7 positions match TRBD2. The CDR3 runs 12 residues. V shed 3 bases, J shed 9 bases, and the junction held 2 bases outside the gene matches. The V gene's germline CDR1 is SEHNR and CDR2 FQNEAQ (reference sequence).

This clonotype appeared a few times. The chain has TRBV14 and TRBJ2-7; D is possibly TRBD1 (5 bases). V was clipped by 6 bases and J by 7 bases, with 16 bases between them. Germline CDR1 reads SGHDN; CDR2 reads FVKESK. The length of the CDR3 is 13 residues. CDR3 coding DNA: TGTGCCAGCAGTCTCTTAGGGGCTTGGGAGCAGTACTTC. Protein: CASSLLGAWEQYF.

CDR3 in DNA: TGTGCCAGCAGGCAGGGGCGGGGGCCCTACGAGCAGTACTTC. This codes for CASRQGRGPYEQYF. V gene TRBV12-3 or TRBV12-4 combines with J gene TRBJ2-4; a weak D match, TRBD2 (7 bases). The J call may be incorrect, as the DNA end agrees better with TRBJ2-7. This CDR3 is built from 14 residues.

This clonotype has more than one count but fewer than ten. The gene calls are TRBV6-2 or TRBV6-3 and TRBJ2-7, with 10 bases matching TRBD2. This CDR3 is built from 17 residues. V dropped 5 bases and J dropped 2; count of bases not matched to a gene: 12. Per germline, CDR1 MNHEY and CDR2 SVGEGT. CDR3 in DNA: TGTGCCAGCAGTCCCCGGACTAGCGGAGTTGGAACCTACGAGCAGTACTTC. It yields the protein CASSPRTSGVGTYEQYF.

The CDR3 loop is CASSLPGGVGTEAFF. The DNA for the CDR3 is TGTGCCAGCAGCTTACCAGGGGGCGTGGGGACTGAAGCTTTCTTT. The chain is built from TRBV7-2 and TRBJ1-1; 8 nucleotides agree with TRBD1. CDR3 size: 15 residues. Losses at the gene ends were 2 bases for V and 5 bases for J; bases not matched to a gene: 7. Germline V gene sequence: CDR1 SGHTA, CDR2 FQGNSA.

This chain links TRBV27 with TRBJ1-2; a possible D gene is TRBD1 (6 bases). Germline loops: CDR1 MNHEY, CDR2 SMNVEV (reference sequence). The CDR3 is 15 residues long. The ends were cut back, 5 bases at V and 2 bases at J, with 15 bases in the middle. The CDR3 coding sequence is TGTGCCAGCAGTACCATCGGCAGGGGAAACTATGGCTACACCTTC. Translated: CASSTIGRGNYGYTF.

V gene TRBV4-3 combines with J gene TRBJ2-1; perhaps TRBD1 as D (6 bases). Trimming took 1 base from V and 8 from J, leaving 9 bases between them. This CDR3 region has 13 residues. Germline CDR1 LGHNA, CDR2 YSLEER. The CDR3 DNA is TGCGCCAGCAGCCAAGGGGACAACCATGAGCAGTTCTTC. Translated, it gives CASSQGDNHEQFF.

There are a few counts of this clonotype. The rearrangement uses TRBV20-1 and TRBJ2-3; 7 bases map to TRBD2. The CDR3 is made up of 15 amino acids. Germline lookup yields CDR1 DFQATT and CDR2 SNEGSKA (reference sequence). The V segment lost 0 bases and the J segment 2 bases; nucleotides outside the gene matches: 5. In nucleotides, the CDR3 is TGCAGTGCTAGAGATGGGCGGGAGTCCACAGATACGCAGTATTTT. Encoded protein: CSARDGRESTDTQYF.

This clonotype occurred a few times. This chain connects TRBV7-2 to TRBJ2-7, with a tentative D call TRBD2 (6 bases). Trimming pared 0 bases from V and 6 bases from J, leaving 9 bases between. The germline gives CDR1 SGHTA, CDR2 FQGNSA. CDR3 length: 13 residues. CDR3 protein: CASSLAGGGEQYF. CDR3 nucleotide sequence: TGTGCCAGCAGCTTAGCGGGAGGTGGCGAGCAGTACTTC.

This clonotype was detected only a few times. The chain has TRBV4-2 and TRBJ1-1; perhaps TRBD1 as D (6 bases). The V end lost 3 bases, the J end lost 1 base, and 12 bases lay between the germline ends. In germline, CDR1 is LGHNA, CDR2 YNFKEQ. The CDR3 totals 15 residues. The CDR3 protein is CASSHGGLGNTEAFF. Written as DNA, the CDR3 is TGTGCCAGCAGCCACGGGGGGCTTGGGAACACTGAAGCTTTCTTT.

This chain links TRBV7-9 with TRBJ2-4; TRBD1 agrees at 7 bases. CDR3 length: 16 residues. The germline V gene has CDR1 SEHNR and CDR2 FQNEAQ (reference sequence). V lost 3 bases, J lost 0 bases, and 5 bases stayed unmatched. The CDR3 here is CASSFDRAVAKNIQYF. The CDR3 DNA reads as TGTGCCAGCAGCTTTGACAGGGCGGTAGCCAAAAACATTCAGTACTTC. Using reference TRBV7-9 and TRBJ2-4 for the parts outside the CDR3, the full variable domain is DTGVSQNPRHKITKRGQNVTFRCDPISEHNRLYWYRQTLGQGPEFLTYFQNEAQLEKSRLLSDRFSAERPKGSFSTLEIQRTEQGDSAMYLCASSFDRAVAKNIQYFGAGTRLSVL.

This clonotype occurred once. V usage is TRBV15 and J usage is TRBJ1-4; 11 bases are a match to TRBD1. CDR1 is LNHNV, CDR2 YYDKDF, per germline (reference sequence). There are 15 residues in the CDR3. Trimming took 10 bases from V and 14 from J; bases not matched to a gene: 18. The CDR3 sequence: CAILGQGADDDRLFF. The CDR3 DNA reads TGTGCCATATTAGGACAGGGGGCCGATGATGATCGGCTGTTTTTT.

The chain joins TRBV29-1 to TRBJ2-7; D might be TRBD1 or TRBD2, each matching 5 bases. Germline CDR1 and CDR2: SQVTM and ANQGSEA. CDR3 length equals 13 residues. Between the trimmed V and J ends, which lost 1 base and 2 bases, there was a span of 9 bases. The chain's CDR3 is CSVEGDGTYEQYF. In DNA, the CDR3 is TGCAGCGTTGAAGGGGACGGGACCTACGAGCAGTACTTC.

J is TRBJ2-1 and V is TRBV10-3; D not resolved. In germline, CDR1 is ENHRY, CDR2 SYGVKD. The CDR3 length is 11 residues. The V end lost 4 bases, the J end lost 8 bases, and 6 bases lay between the germline ends. The chain's CDR3 is CAISVSDEQFF. For the CDR3, the DNA is TGTGCCATCAGTGTATCTGATGAGCAGTTCTTC.

This chain uses TRBV6-6 with TRBJ1-2; no reliable D call. The CDR3 sequence is 11 residues long. Per germline, CDR1 MNHNY and CDR2 SVGAGI (reference sequence). In DNA form, the CDR3 reads TGTGCAGGCGCGGAACCCTATGGCTACACCTTC. Protein: CAGAEPYGYTF.